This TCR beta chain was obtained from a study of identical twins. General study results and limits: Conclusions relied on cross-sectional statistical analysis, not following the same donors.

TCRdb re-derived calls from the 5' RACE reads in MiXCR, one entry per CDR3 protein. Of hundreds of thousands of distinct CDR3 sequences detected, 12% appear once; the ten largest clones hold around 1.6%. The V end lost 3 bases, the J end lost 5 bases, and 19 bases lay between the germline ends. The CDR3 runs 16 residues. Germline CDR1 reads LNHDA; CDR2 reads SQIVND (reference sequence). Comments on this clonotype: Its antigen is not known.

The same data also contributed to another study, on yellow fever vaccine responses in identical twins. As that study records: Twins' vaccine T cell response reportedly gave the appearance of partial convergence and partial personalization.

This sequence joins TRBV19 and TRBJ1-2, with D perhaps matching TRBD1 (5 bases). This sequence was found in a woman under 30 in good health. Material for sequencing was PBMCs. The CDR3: CASSIYTGEFGYGYTF. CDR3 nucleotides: TGTGCCAGTAGTATTTATACGGGGGAATTTGGTTATGGCTACACCTTC.